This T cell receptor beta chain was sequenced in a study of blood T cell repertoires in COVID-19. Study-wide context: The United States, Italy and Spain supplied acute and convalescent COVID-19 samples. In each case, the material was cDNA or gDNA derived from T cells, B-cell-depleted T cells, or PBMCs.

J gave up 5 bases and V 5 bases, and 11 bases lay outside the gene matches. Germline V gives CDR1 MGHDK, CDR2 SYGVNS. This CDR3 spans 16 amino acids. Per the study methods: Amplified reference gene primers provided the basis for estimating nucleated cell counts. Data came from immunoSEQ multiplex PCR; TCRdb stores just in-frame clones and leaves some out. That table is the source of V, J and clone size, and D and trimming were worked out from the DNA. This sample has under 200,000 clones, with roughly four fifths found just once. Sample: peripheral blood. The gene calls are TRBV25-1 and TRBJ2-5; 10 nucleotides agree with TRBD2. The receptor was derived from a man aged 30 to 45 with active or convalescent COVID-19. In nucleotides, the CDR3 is TGTGCCAGCAGTCCGCGTCTAGCGGGAGTAGTGGAGACCCAGTACTTC. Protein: CASSPRLAGVVETQYF.